Presented here are 10 T cell receptor beta chains from one specimen sequenced in a study of vaccination effects on CD4 cells after COVID-19. What these receptors recognize is not known. Assay used: immunoSEQ multiplex PCR; TCRdb lists only in-frame clones, some missing. This sample has under 35,000 clones, with 74% found just once. Investigators separated out CD4+ T cells once around 9 days of culture had passed. Each participant was administered two doses of either the BNT162b2 or the mRNA-1273 vaccine. This material consisted of CD4+ T cells from PBMCs cultured without peptide, taken after COVID-19 vaccination. Receptors were obtained from a human donor who received a COVID-19 vaccine.

The rearrangement links TRBV6-2 or TRBV6-3 to TRBJ2-7; D is uncertain. CDR1 and CDR2 from the germline V gene are MNHEY and SVGEGT. This CDR3 is 14 amino acids long. V lost 0 bases and J lost 2, with 8 bases in between. CDR3 coding DNA: TGTGCCAGCAGTTACTCGTCAGGCCCCTACGAGCAGTACTTC. Amino acids: CASSYSSGPYEQYF.

This clone came up a few times. This sequence joins TRBV6-5 and TRBJ1-1; TRBD1 is a possible D gene (6 bases). V was cut by 1 base and J by 5 bases, with 11 bases left in between. The germline CDR1 and CDR2 sequences are MNHEY and SVGAGI. The CDR3 is 14 residues long. The CDR3 sequence: CASSYYREGTEAFF. CDR3 bases: TGTGCCAGCAGTTACTACAGGGAGGGGACTGAAGCTTTCTTT.

The chain uses TRBV6-1 and TRBJ1-2; the D gene is possibly TRBD1 (5 bases). The CDR3 spans 12 residues. Per germline, CDR1 MNHNS and CDR2 SASEGT. Trimming took off 0 bases at V and 7 bases at J, with 6 bases between the two ends. The CDR3 DNA is TGTGCCAGCAGTGAAGCAAGGGGTGGCTACACCTTC. Protein sequence: CASSEARGGYTF.

The chain is built from TRBV6-5 and TRBJ1-6; possibly TRBD1 for D (5 bases). The ends were cut back, 2 bases at V and 7 bases at J, with 12 bases in the middle. From germline, CDR1 is MNHEY and CDR2 SVGAGI. The CDR3 totals 15 residues. DNA of the CDR3: TGTGCCAGCAGTTACGGATGGGAGGGGAATTCACCCCTCCACTTT. This encodes CASSYGWEGNSPLHF.

The chain is built from TRBV30 and TRBJ1-1; 8 bases line up with TRBD1. The CDR3 loop spans 15 amino acids. The V gene's germline CDR1 is GTSNPN and CDR2 SVGIG (reference sequence). The junction had 7 bases not matched to a gene; V was cut back by 3 bases and J by 1 base. The CDR3, as DNA: TGTGCCTGGAGGATCCCAGACAGGGGGAACACTGAAGCTTTCTTT. This sequence encodes CAWRIPDRGNTEAFF.

The chain couples TRBV6-5 to TRBJ2-2, with unresolved D. V dropped 6 bases and J dropped 6 bases, with 11 bases sitting between them. CDR3 length: 13 amino acids. Germline CDR1 and CDR2: MNHEY and SVGAGI. CDR3 sequence reads: CASRDEVPGELFF. The CDR3, as DNA: TGTGCCAGCAGGGACGAGGTTCCCGGGGAGCTGTTTTTT.

This sequence joins TRBV19 and TRBJ1-3; D is ambiguous. The CDR3 is 14 residues long. Trimming removed 4 bases at V and 1 base at J, with 8 bases between. Germline CDR1 and CDR2: LNHDA and SQIVND (reference sequence). The CDR3 here is CASSRGRSGNTIYF. The CDR3 DNA follows: TGTGCCAGTAGTAGAGGGAGATCTGGAAACACCATATATTTT.

This chain links TRBV6-5 with TRBJ2-1, with TRBD2 as a possible D gene (6 bases). Germline-derived CDR1 and CDR2 are MNHEY and SVGAGI. There are 15 residues in the CDR3. V gave up 6 bases and J gave up 2 bases, with 14 bases separating them. The CDR3 reads CASRNAGPAYNEQFF. The CDR3 nucleotides read TGTGCCAGCAGGAACGCGGGACCGGCCTACAATGAGCAGTTCTTC.

The genes are TRBV30 and TRBJ2-7; unclear D gene. The CDR3 runs 11 residues. Germline CDR1 reads GTSNPN; CDR2 reads SVGIG (reference sequence). Trimming left V 0 bases short and J 7 bases short, with 7 bases between. The CDR3 here is CAWSVGWEQYF. The CDR3 DNA reads as TGTGCCTGGAGTGTAGGGTGGGAGCAGTACTTC.

The chain is built from TRBV9 and TRBJ1-1; 12 bases are shared with TRBD1. CDR1 is SGDLS, CDR2 YYNGEE, per germline. With V trimmed by 4 bases and J by 4 bases, 5 bases remained unmatched. CDR3 length: 15 amino acids. The CDR3 DNA sequence: TGTGCCAGCAGCCTAGGGGACAGGGGGCCCACTGAAGCTTTCTTT. Residues: CASSLGDRGPTEAFF.